These 29 T cell receptor beta chains originate from one sample sequenced in a study of HIV-infected children after antiretroviral therapy interruption. RNA-based 3' RACE libraries used unique molecular identifiers. TCRdb reprocessed the 3' RACE reads via MiXCR and lists one record per CDR3 protein. The profile shows roughly 15,000 distinct CDR3 sequences, approximately 3.6% of them singletons. Treatment specified: PENTA 11 planned treatment interruption arm or continuous ART arm. This material consisted of CD45RA+ CD4+ T cells from PBMCs, taken from a donor given antiretroviral therapy, either interrupted or continuous. Subset of the sample: naive CD4+ CD45RA+ CD45RO- T cells. The receptor source for this set is a child aged 2 to 17 with HIV.

By share, this clonotype ranks as medium-sized (0.01 to 0.1%). The V call is TRBV12-3 or TRBV12-4, the J call TRBJ1-5; tentative D call: TRBD1 (5 bases). Trimming removed 5 bases from V and 6 bases from J, with 14 bases in between. The CDR3 consists of 14 residues. In nucleotides, the CDR3 is TGTGCCAGCAGTCCCTGGGGGGAGAGTCAGCCCCAGCATTTT. Translated, it gives CASSPWGESQPQHF.

The table lists this clonotype with many counts. The V call is TRBV12-3 or TRBV12-4, the J call TRBJ1-2; D is unclear. The length of the CDR3 is 14 residues. V was trimmed by 1 base and J by 6 bases, leaving 12 bases between them. This CDR3 is CASSLGGIRDGYTF. DNA of the CDR3: TGTGCCAGCAGTTTAGGGGGTATCCGAGATGGCTACACCTTC.

This clonotype was recorded many times. The chain links TRBV20-1 to TRBJ1-5; D is ambiguous. Germline lookup yields CDR1 DFQATT and CDR2 SNEGSKA (reference sequence). CDR3 size: 12 residues. V was trimmed by 1 base and J by 1 base, leaving 2 bases between them. This CDR3 is CSARGSNQPQHF. The CDR3 DNA is TGCAGTGCTAGAGGCAGCAATCAGCCCCAGCATTTT.

This clonotype has a count of ten or more. The chain employs TRBV18 and TRBJ1-5; D uncertain. Germline V CDR1 and CDR2: KGHSH, LQKENI. This CDR3 contains 13 residues. Trimming took off 2 bases at V and 9 bases at J, with 11 bases between the two ends. CDR3 protein: CASSPSYVPPQHF. The CDR3 coding sequence is TGTGCCAGCTCACCATCCTATGTGCCGCCCCAGCATTTT.

This clonotype was recorded many times. The rearrangement joins TRBV7-2 to TRBJ1-1; D is ambiguous. The CDR3 totals 12 residues. V shed 1 base and J shed 11 bases, with 11 bases lying between them. In germline, CDR1 is SGHTA, CDR2 FQGNSA. CDR3 loop: CASSLGSSKAFF. Here the CDR3 DNA reads TGTGCCAGCAGCTTAGGCTCCTCAAAGGCTTTCTTT.

This clonotype was seen many times. The chain recombines TRBV5-4 with TRBJ2-1; 7 bases are shared with TRBD2. Germline lookup yields CDR1 SGHNT and CDR2 YYREEE (reference sequence). The ends lost 2 bases at V and 5 bases at J; junction bases unmatched: 7. The CDR3 consists of 15 residues. The DNA of the CDR3 is TGTGCCAGCAGCTTTAAGCGGGGCACAAACAATGAGCAGTTCTTC. Protein sequence: CASSFKRGTNNEQFF.

This clonotype was recorded many times. The chain joins TRBV12-3 or TRBV12-4 to TRBJ2-2; either TRBD1 or TRBD2 may supply D (5 bases each). The CDR3 contains 14 residues. Between the trimmed V and J ends, which lost 5 bases and 5 bases, there was a span of 12 bases. The CDR3 is CASSPWDGTGELFF. CDR3 coding DNA: TGTGCCAGCAGTCCATGGGACGGAACCGGGGAGCTGTTTTTT.

This clonotype was seen ten or more times. This chain's CDR3 is CASSLFSVVTSGDTDTQYF. In nucleotides, the CDR3 is TGTGCCAGCAGTTTATTTTCGGTAGTGACTAGCGGAGACACAGATACGCAGTATTTT. V gene TRBV27 combines with J gene TRBJ2-3; 9 positions agree with TRBD2. The germline V gene has CDR1 MNHEY and CDR2 SMNVEV (reference sequence). There are 19 residues in the CDR3. V gave up 1 base and J gave up 2 bases; unmatched junction bases: 13.

This clonotype was seen ten or more times. The rearrangement uses TRBV20-1 and TRBJ1-5, with D tentatively TRBD1 (5 bases). Germline V gene data show CDR1 as DFQATT and CDR2 as SNEGSKA (reference sequence). V shed 0 bases and J shed 6 bases, with 12 bases lying between them. The CDR3 runs 14 residues. The DNA of the CDR3 is TGCAGTGCTAGAGATGATCGGGGGGGTCAGCCCCAGCATTTT. Its protein is CSARDDRGGQPQHF.

Relative to its sample, this clonotype is large (0.1 to 1%). The V gene is TRBV28, the J gene TRBJ1-1; 8 nucleotides align to TRBD1. Trimming cost V 5 bases and J 5 bases; bases outside gene matches: 10. The CDR3 spans 15 residues. Germline values: CDR1 MDHEN, CDR2 SYDVKM. The CDR3 bases are TGTGCCAGCAGTCCCTACGGGACAGGAGAGACTGAAGCTTTCTTT. Amino acids: CASSPYGTGETEAFF.

This clonotype was recorded many times. This rearrangement joins TRBV11-1 to TRBJ1-2; no reliable D call. V lost 1 base and J 8 bases, leaving 8 bases between the germline ends. CDR1 and CDR2 (germline): SGHAT, FQDESV (reference sequence). The CDR3 contains 12 residues. CDR3 nucleotides: TGTGCCAGCAGCTTAGATGGCCGGGGCTACACCTTC. Amino acids: CASSLDGRGYTF.

This clonotype occurred many times. The rearrangement uses TRBV6-6 and TRBJ2-7; D is tentatively TRBD1 or TRBD2 (5 bases each). Germline V gene sequence: CDR1 MNHNY, CDR2 SVGAGI (reference sequence). The CDR3 loop spans 13 amino acids. V lost 8 bases and J 10 bases, leaving 21 bases between the germline ends. In nucleotides, the CDR3 is TGTGCCAGCGGTGATGATGGGGGAGATGAACAGTACTTC. It is translated as CASGDDGGDEQYF.

This clonotype was seen many times. The CDR3 here is CASSLLGGGGNQPQHF. The CDR3 nucleotides are TGTGCCAGCAGTTTACTCGGGGGAGGGGGCAATCAGCCCCAGCATTTT. The chain couples TRBV28 to TRBJ1-5, with D tentatively TRBD1 (5 bases). V lost 2 bases and J lost 2, with 13 bases in between. From germline, CDR1 is MDHEN and CDR2 SYDVKM. The CDR3 loop spans 16 amino acids.

Many counts were recorded for this clonotype. The chain joins TRBV6-5 to TRBJ2-7; perhaps TRBD2 as D (5 bases). The CDR3 contains 15 residues. Trimming pared 2 bases from V and 3 bases from J, leaving 14 bases between. The germline gives CDR1 MNHEY, CDR2 SVGAGI. CDR3 DNA sequence: TGTGCCAGCAGTTACAGCGCTCCGGGAAACTACGAGCAGTACTTC. It specifies CASSYSAPGNYEQYF.

This clonotype was counted ten times or more. The gene calls are TRBV28 and TRBJ1-5; D remains ambiguous. The germline V gene encodes CDR1 MDHEN and CDR2 SYDVKM. V was shortened by 3 bases and J by 7 bases, with 4 bases between the two germline ends. This CDR3 is built from 11 residues. The DNA for the CDR3 is TGTGCCAGCAGTTTTCACCAGCCCCAGCATTTT. It codes for CASSFHQPQHF.

This clonotype came up many times. At one boundary the junction diverges from the germline segment, which might be a read error. The rearrangement joins TRBV2 to TRBJ2-5; D assignment may be TRBD1 or TRBD2 (5 bases each). The CDR3 runs 14 residues. CDR1 is SNHLY, CDR2 FYNNEI, per germline. CDR3 DNA: TGTGCCAGCAGCCACCGGGACGGTCAAGACACCCAGTACTTT. The encoded protein is CASSHRDGQDTQYF.

This clonotype was picked up a small number of times. V usage is TRBV20-1 and J usage is TRBJ2-4, with D unresolved. Germline V gene data show CDR1 as DFQATT and CDR2 as SNEGSKA (reference sequence). The germline V and J ends were trimmed by 3 bases and 6 bases, with 9 bases remaining between them. This CDR3 has 12 amino acids. The CDR3 sequence: CSASIPGNIQYF. The CDR3 DNA reads TGCAGTGCTAGTATTCCGGGAAACATTCAGTACTTC.

This clonotype was detected ten times or more. This sequence joins TRBV28 and TRBJ2-7; 13 nucleotides align to TRBD2. The J segment lost 7 bases and the V segment lost 3 bases, leaving 9 bases of the junction unmatched. Germline V gene sequence: CDR1 MDHEN, CDR2 SYDVKM. This CDR3 is 16 amino acids long. CDR3 protein: CASSFLRTSGSGEQYF. Here the CDR3 DNA reads TGTGCCAGCAGTTTTCTCCGGACTAGCGGGAGTGGAGAGCAGTACTTC.

This clonotype appeared many times. The chain uses TRBV2 and TRBJ2-1, with 11 nucleotides matching TRBD2. Germline V gene lookup returns CDR1 SNHLY and CDR2 FYNNEI. This CDR3 is built from 14 residues. The junction had 10 bases not matched to a gene; V was cut back by 6 bases and J by 12 bases. The CDR3 nucleotides are TGTGCCAGCAGGGTAGCGGGGGGGCCGGTTCGGCAGTTCTTC. Protein: CASRVAGGPVRQFF.

This clonotype came up many times. V usage is TRBV2 and J usage is TRBJ2-1; D unclear. CDR3 length: 15 amino acids. Per the germline V gene, CDR1 is SNHLY and CDR2 is FYNNEI. Trimming removed 9 bases from V and 2 bases from J, with 17 bases in between. CDR3: CASQVDIATYNEQFF. The CDR3 nucleotides are TGTGCCAGTCAGGTAGATATCGCTACCTACAATGAGCAGTTCTTC.

This clonotype is medium-sized. V is TRBV12-3 or TRBV12-4 and J is TRBJ1-2; D is possibly TRBD1 (5 bases). Trimming stripped 7 bases from V and 2 bases from J, with 11 bases between. The CDR3 is made up of 13 amino acids. The CDR3 bases are TGTGCCAGCACCTGGGACGGGAACTATGGCTACACCTTC. It is translated as CASTWDGNYGYTF.

This clonotype was detected many times. This chain connects TRBV3-1 to TRBJ1-1, with D possibly TRBD1 on 6 matching bases. This CDR3 region has 13 residues. Germline-derived CDR1 and CDR2 are LGHDT and YNNKEL (reference sequence). Trimming stripped 1 base from V and 7 bases from J, with 10 bases between. CDR3 loop: CASSQGGGGEAFF. DNA for the CDR3: TGTGCCAGCAGCCAAGGGGGAGGGGGTGAAGCTTTCTTT. Full variable domain (missing parts from reference TRBV3-1 and TRBJ1-1): DTAVSQTPKYLVTQMGNDKSIKCEQNLGHDTMYWYKQDSKKFLKIMFSYNNKELIINETVPNRFSPKSPDKAHLNLHINSLELGDSAVYFCASSQGGGGEAFFGQGTRLTVV.

This clonotype was counted only a few times. This sequence joins TRBV5-1 and TRBJ1-4; possibly TRBD1 for D (5 bases). Deletions cut 0 bases from V and 7 bases from J, with 10 bases between. This CDR3 contains 14 residues. Germline CDR1 and CDR2: SGHRS and YFSETQ. CDR3 sequence: CASSLGDGSEKLFF. The DNA for the CDR3 is TGCGCCAGCAGCTTGGGGGACGGGAGTGAAAAACTGTTTTTT.

The sample holds a few counts of this clonotype. This chain uses TRBV9 with TRBJ2-3, with 8 bases aligning to TRBD2. V lost 1 base and J lost 4; bases outside the gene matches: 8. Germline CDR1 is SGDLS and CDR2 is YYNGEE. The CDR3 has 16 residues. CDR3 bases: TGTGCCAGCAGCGTATTTCCAAGCGGGGGCTCAGATACGCAGTATTTT. This encodes CASSVFPSGGSDTQYF.

The chain couples TRBV6-4 to TRBJ1-5; D is perhaps TRBD1 (6 bases). The V end was cut by 3 bases, the J end by 5 bases, with 23 bases between. This CDR3 spans 18 amino acids. The germline V gene has CDR1 MRHNA and CDR2 SNTAGT. CDR3 coding DNA: TGTGCCAGCAGTGAGGGGGCGCGGGGGGCGCGTATAGATCAGCCCCAGCATTTT. Its protein is CASSEGARGARIDQPQHF.

This clonotype was recorded at least ten times. The genes are TRBV6-5 and TRBJ2-2; 8 bases match TRBD2. Germline CDR1 MNHEY, CDR2 SVGAGI. Trimming took 6 bases from V and 5 from J; bases not matched to a gene: 8. The CDR3 is 15 amino acids. The DNA for the CDR3 is TGTGCCAGCAGCCCCGGGGGGGGACGAACCGGGGAGCTGTTTTTT. This gives the protein CASSPGGGRTGELFF.

At least ten counts were recorded for this clonotype. This chain joins TRBV5-6 and TRBJ2-1; D not certain. This CDR3 has 11 residues. CDR1 and CDR2 (germline): SGHDT, YYEEEE. Trimming removed 2 bases from V and 6 bases from J, with 3 bases in between. The CDR3 spells CASSLPNEQFF. In DNA, the CDR3 is TGTGCCAGCAGCTTACCCAATGAGCAGTTCTTC.

This clonotype was seen ten or more times. The chain joins TRBV3-1 to TRBJ2-1; 7 positions match TRBD2. Germline V gives CDR1 LGHDT, CDR2 YNNKEL (reference sequence). The CDR3 sequence is 15 residues long. V lost 2 bases, J lost 7 bases, and 8 bases stayed unmatched. DNA of the CDR3: TGTGCCAGCAGCCAAACAAGCGGGGTGCGGAATGAGCAGTTCTTC. Its translation: CASSQTSGVRNEQFF.

This clonotype was recorded at least ten times. J is TRBJ2-3 and V is TRBV29-1, with 7 bases lining up with TRBD2. The CDR3 runs to 15 residues. J lost 1 base, V lost 5 bases, and 9 bases had no gene match. Germline CDR1 SQVTM, CDR2 ANQGSEA. This CDR3 is CSVKKIAGGTDTQYF. The CDR3 DNA reads TGCAGCGTTAAAAAGATTGCGGGGGGCACAGATACGCAGTATTTT.